In this sample, the clone carrying this TCR beta chain turned up a few times. Its antigen is unidentified. The data were obtained in a study of T cells after yellow fever vaccination. MiXCR, run by TCRdb on the 5' RACE reads, gives a single entry per CDR3 protein. The sample comprises fewer than 150,000 distinct CDR3 sequences, 7% to 9% of which are singletons, and about 0.73% rests with the top ten. Study results and limitations: The appearance of a small share of clonotypes in both CD4 and CD8 compartments was observed.

The origin of this receptor is a man aged 25 to 45 who received the YFV17D yellow fever vaccine. The specimen comprised CD4+ T cells sorted from PBMCs, sampled 5 days after the yellow fever booster vaccination.

CDR3 in DNA: TGTGCCAGCAGCTTAATAAGCGGGAGCATGGGAGATACGCAGTATTTT. This codes for CASSLISGSMGDTQYF. The V gene is TRBV5-4, the J gene TRBJ2-3, with 8 bases that match TRBD2. CDR1 and CDR2 (germline): SGHNT, YYREEE (reference sequence). V was pared by 2 bases and J by 5 bases, with 10 bases of the junction left unmatched. The CDR3 has 16 amino acids.